Below are 26 T cell receptor beta chains sequenced from a single sample in a study of somatic reversion in DOCK8 deficiency. TRB libraries came from one-step amplicon PCR on roughly 100 ng genomic DNA with EuroClonality-NGS primers. MiXCR was run by TCRdb on the multiplex PCR reads, yielding one entry per CDR3 protein. The sample has around 300 distinct CDR3 sequences; around 30% are singletons. Sequencing input: blood. These receptors all come from a human donor with DOCK8 deficiency.

This clonotype was found once. One end of the junction fails to match germline, which may point to a read error. This rearrangement joins TRBV7-6 to TRBJ2-6, with D perhaps TRBD1 (5 bases). The CDR3 runs to 15 residues. The V gene's germline CDR1 is SGHVS and CDR2 FNYEAQ. The CDR3: CASSLIFSGANVLAF. CDR3 coding DNA: TGTGCCAGCAGCTTAATCTTTTCTGGGGCCAACGTCCTGGCTTTC.

In regard to this clonotype: With a much larger clone just one base away, this may be a read error. The gene calls are TRBV10-3 and TRBJ1-5, with 7 nucleotides matching TRBD1. The CDR3 has 15 residues. J lost 4 bases, V lost 4 bases, and 7 bases had no gene match. CDR1 and CDR2 from the germline V gene are ENHRY and SYGVKD. The CDR3 is CAISVGTEGNQPQHF. Here the CDR3 DNA reads TGTGCCATCAGTGTTGGGACAGAGGGGAATCAGCCCCAGCATTTT.

The J gene is TRBJ1-1, the V gene TRBV27; 11 bases line up with TRBD1. Germline CDR1 MNHEY, CDR2 SMNVEV (reference sequence). This CDR3 has 12 amino acids. This CDR3 is CEGTGGDTEAFF. In DNA form, the CDR3 reads TGTGAGGGGACAGGGGGGGACACTGAAGCTTTCTTT.

Judged by abundance, this clonotype is medium-sized (0.01 to 0.1%). The genes are TRBV12-3 or TRBV12-4 and TRBJ1-2; unclear D gene. The CDR3 is made up of 13 amino acids. V lost 3 bases to trimming and J lost 4 bases, with 9 bases between them. The CDR3, as DNA: TGTGCCAGCAGTTTCTGGGTTGCCTATGGCTACACCTTC. The encoded protein is CASSFWVAYGYTF.

V gene TRBV5-1 combines with J gene TRBJ2-1; D possibly matches TRBD1 or TRBD2 (5 bases each). There are 15 residues in the CDR3. Germline lookup yields CDR1 SGHRS and CDR2 YFSETQ. With 0 bases removed from V and 8 bases from J, the gap between germline ends came to 15 bases. DNA for the CDR3: TGCGCCAGCAGCTTGGGTGGCCTTGGGGGAGATGAGCAGTTCTTC. Protein: CASSLGGLGGDEQFF.

This clonotype is deemed large. The V call is TRBV10-3, the J call TRBJ1-1, with TRBD1 identical over 7 bases. The CDR3 is 14 amino acids. V lost 9 bases and J lost 1; bases outside the gene matches: 8. Per germline, CDR1 ENHRY and CDR2 SYGVKD. The CDR3 DNA sequence: TGTGCCATTTCGCAGGGGGTAAAGAACACTGAAGCTTTCTTT. Its translation is CAISQGVKNTEAFF.

This clonotype showed up just a few times. This rearrangement joins TRBV4-3 to TRBJ2-7; TRBD1 matches 10 bases. CDR1 and CDR2 (germline): LGHNA, YSLEER. The CDR3 is made up of 16 amino acids. V lost 3 bases and J lost 2; bases outside the gene matches: 7. CDR3 in DNA: TGCGCCAGCAGCCAGGGAGCCGGGACAGGGGCCTACGAGCAGTACTTC. Its protein is CASSQGAGTGAYEQYF.

This clonotype was seen more than once but under ten times. The chain employs TRBV7-9 and TRBJ1-1; 7 nucleotides match TRBD1. V gave up 5 bases and J gave up 1 base; unmatched junction bases: 10. The length of the CDR3 is 16 residues. Germline V CDR1 and CDR2: SEHNR, FQNEAQ (reference sequence). CDR3 in amino acids: CASSATGDQKNTEAFF. CDR3 coding DNA: TGTGCCAGCAGCGCAACAGGGGATCAAAAGAACACTGAAGCTTTCTTT. Variable domain in full (rest from reference TRBV7-9 and TRBJ1-1): DTGVSQNPRHKITKRGQNVTFRCDPISEHNRLYWYRQTLGQGPEFLTYFQNEAQLEKSRLLSDRFSAERPKGSFSTLEIQRTEQGDSAMYLCASSATGDQKNTEAFFGQGTRLTVV.

This clonotype ranks as medium-sized. This rearrangement joins TRBV20-1 to TRBJ1-1; D possibly corresponds to TRBD1 (5 bases). V dropped 7 bases and J dropped 0 bases, with 18 bases sitting between them. CDR1 and CDR2 (germline): DFQATT, SNEGSKA (reference sequence). The CDR3 extends over 15 amino acids. The CDR3: CSVPGGGGVNTEAFF. CDR3 nucleotides: TGCAGTGTTCCCGGCGGGGGGGGGGTGAACACTGAAGCTTTCTTT.

This clonotype is deemed medium-sized. V usage is TRBV20-1 and J usage is TRBJ2-7; D tentatively reads TRBD1 or TRBD2 (5 bases each). The germline V gene encodes CDR1 DFQATT and CDR2 SNEGSKA (reference sequence). The CDR3 has 15 residues. The ends were cut back, 4 bases at V and 0 bases at J, with 16 bases in the middle. The CDR3 nucleotides are TGCAGTGCTACAACTGGGACCAAGAGCTCCTACGAGCAGTACTTC. Its translation: CSATTGTKSSYEQYF.

The V call is TRBV28, the J call TRBJ2-7; 10 nucleotides agree with TRBD1. Trimming removed 6 bases from V and 1 base from J; junction bases left unmatched: 6. The germline V gene has CDR1 MDHEN and CDR2 SYDVKM. The CDR3 contains 15 residues. The CDR3 DNA reads TGTGCCAGCAGCTCCGGGACAGGGGTGTCCTACGAGCAGTACTTC. Encoded protein: CASSSGTGVSYEQYF.

This clonotype is medium-sized within its sample. This chain links TRBV20-1 with TRBJ1-1; 7 bases fit TRBD1. V shed 4 bases, J shed 5 bases, and the junction held 7 bases outside the gene matches. The CDR3 sequence is 13 residues long. The germline V gene encodes CDR1 DFQATT and CDR2 SNEGSKA (reference sequence). CDR3 region: CSATRGAGTEAFF. CDR3 coding DNA: TGCAGTGCTACCAGGGGGGCGGGGACTGAAGCTTTCTTT.

This clonotype was counted a few times. The CDR3 sequence is CAWSEDAGGYTF. The CDR3 DNA follows: TGTGCCTGGAGTGAGGATGCTGGTGGCTACACCTTC. The V call is TRBV30, the J call TRBJ1-2; no clear D. Trimming removed 1 base from V and 7 bases from J, with 10 bases in between. This CDR3 has 12 residues. Germline-derived CDR1 and CDR2 are GTSNPN and SVGIG (reference sequence).

The CDR3 loop reads CASSPGTGVNYGYTF. The CDR3 DNA sequence: TGCGCCAGCAGCCCGGGGACAGGGGTCAACTATGGCTACACCTTC. This chain joins TRBV4-3 and TRBJ1-2; 10 bases align to TRBD1. Germline loops: CDR1 LGHNA, CDR2 YSLEER. V dropped 4 bases and J dropped 2; count of bases not matched to a gene: 4. The CDR3 sequence is 15 residues long.

On this clonotype itself: Relative to the germline gene, one junction end is altered; a read error may explain this. The V gene is TRBV9, the J gene TRBJ1-1; TRBD1 matches 10 bases. The germline V gene encodes CDR1 SGDLS and CDR2 YYNGEE. This CDR3 is 14 amino acids long. As DNA, the CDR3 is TGTGCCAGCAACAAGGGACAGGGGAACACTGAAGCTCTCTTT. It codes for CASNKGQGNTEALF.

By share of the sample, this clonotype is medium-sized. This chain connects TRBV20-1 to TRBJ1-2; the D is unclear. V was cut by 7 bases and J by 4 bases, with 10 bases left in between. Germline V gene lookup returns CDR1 DFQATT and CDR2 SNEGSKA (reference sequence). The CDR3 length is 11 residues. CDR3 nucleotides: TGCAGTGTTCTGACGACCTATGGCTACACCTTC. Translating gives CSVLTTYGYTF.

The table lists this clonotype with a few counts. This chain connects TRBV6-2 or TRBV6-3 to TRBJ1-2, with TRBD1 matching over 10 bases. Germline V lookup: CDR1 MNHEY, CDR2 SVGEGT. Trimming removed 6 bases from V and 2 bases from J; junction bases left unmatched: 9. The CDR3 extends over 16 amino acids. CDR3 residues: CASSLTRTGGNYGYTF. In nucleotides, the CDR3 is TGTGCCAGCAGCCTCACCCGGACAGGGGGAAACTATGGCTACACCTTC.

In its sample, this clonotype was seen a few times. The J gene is TRBJ2-7, the V gene TRBV20-1; D is possibly TRBD1 (6 bases). CDR3 length: 15 amino acids. V was cut by 0 bases and J by 1 base, with 13 bases left in between. From germline, CDR1 is DFQATT and CDR2 SNEGSKA (reference sequence). CDR3 protein: CSARDQQGISYEQYF. In nucleotides, the CDR3 is TGCAGTGCTAGAGATCAGCAGGGGATTTCCTACGAGCAGTACTTC.

The rearrangement joins TRBV19 to TRBJ2-1, with TRBD1 identical over 8 bases. J lost 8 bases, V lost 4 bases, and 7 bases had no gene match. Per germline, CDR1 LNHDA and CDR2 SQIVND (reference sequence). CDR3 length: 14 residues. CDR3 coding DNA: TGTGCCAGTAGTAGGACCGGACAGGGATATGAGCAGTTCTTC. Translation: CASSRTGQGYEQFF.

A single count supports this clonotype. The chain employs TRBV6-1 and TRBJ2-7; 7 bases fit TRBD1. Trimming cost V 9 bases and J 0 bases; bases outside gene matches: 8. The V gene's germline CDR1 is MNHNS and CDR2 SASEGT. CDR3 size: 14 residues. The CDR3 nucleotides read TGTGCCAGTTCCTTGGACAGGTACTCCTACGAGCAGTACTTC. Translating it yields CASSLDRYSYEQYF.

By share, this clonotype counts as large. This chain uses TRBV20-1 with TRBJ1-4, with 7 nucleotides matching TRBD1. Germline V lookup: CDR1 DFQATT, CDR2 SNEGSKA (reference sequence). V shed 1 base, J shed 4 bases, and the junction held 6 bases outside the gene matches. The CDR3 spans 15 residues. The CDR3 DNA reads as TGCAGTGCTAGAGCGAGGGGGCTCGGTAATGAAAAACTGTTTTTT. It translates to CSARARGLGNEKLFF.

The V and J genes are TRBV3-1 and TRBJ2-7; 12 positions agree with TRBD1. The V gene end was trimmed by 0 bases and the J gene end by 5 bases; junction bases not matched to a gene: 2. Germline V gene lookup returns CDR1 LGHDT and CDR2 YNNKEL (reference sequence). There are 15 residues in the CDR3. The CDR3 sequence is CASSQEGTGGDEQYF. The CDR3 DNA reads as TGTGCCAGCAGCCAAGAGGGGACAGGGGGCGACGAGCAGTACTTC.

In its sample, this clonotype is medium-sized. The rearrangement uses TRBV6-2 or TRBV6-3 and TRBJ1-1; maybe TRBD1 (5 bases). In germline, CDR1 is MNHEY, CDR2 SVGEGT. V was clipped by 6 bases and J by 5 bases, with 13 bases between them. The CDR3 is 13 amino acids. The CDR3 region is CASRAGRQTEAFF. CDR3 sequence (DNA): TGTGCCAGCAGGGCAGGGAGGCAAACTGAAGCTTTCTTT.

This clonotype was observed a handful of times. The chain carries TRBV20-1 and TRBJ1-5; D is perhaps TRBD1 (5 bases). CDR1 is DFQATT and CDR2 is SNEGSKA in the germline V gene (reference sequence). The CDR3 is made up of 14 amino acids. V lost 2 bases and J lost 7, with 15 bases in between. The CDR3 DNA sequence: TGCAGTGCTAGACCCCGGGTCAGGGTCCAGCCCCAGCATTTT. This codes for CSARPRVRVQPQHF.

Only a few counts were recorded for this clonotype. The J gene is TRBJ2-6, the V gene TRBV4-3; D remains ambiguous. The CDR3 runs 16 residues. With 0 bases removed from V and 0 bases from J, the gap between germline ends came to 6 bases. Germline V gene sequence: CDR1 LGHNA, CDR2 YSLEER. DNA of the CDR3: TGCGCCAGCAGCCAAGATGAGGACTCTGGGGCCAACGTCCTGACTTTC. Protein sequence: CASSQDEDSGANVLTF.

This clonotype is classed as medium-sized. CDR3 DNA sequence: TGCAGACTGGGCAGGGGCACTGAAGCTTTCTTT. Protein: CRLGRGTEAFF. This sequence joins TRBV20-1 and TRBJ1-1; TRBD1 is a possible D gene (6 bases). Germline V gene lookup returns CDR1 DFQATT and CDR2 SNEGSKA (reference sequence). There are 11 residues in the CDR3.